The 22 T cell receptor beta chains below all came from one sample that was sequenced in a study of response to subunit inactivated influenza vaccine (dated by TCRdb to 2017 to 2018). The library was made by RT-PCR. This sample was sequenced with an Illumina HiSeq 2500. TCRdb passed the public sequencing reads through fastp at Q25 and MiXCR, retaining productive beta sequences. Here each entry gathers all rows of one CDR3 protein and keeps the most common genes and DNA. The sample records under 950,000 distinct CDR3 sequences, about 20% of which are singletons. Roughly 10% of the sample is taken by the ten largest. This material consisted of PBMCs from blood, taken around 5 days after vaccination. The receptor set was obtained from a man aged 50 or older who received an inactivated influenza vaccine. Donor details come from another sample of the same person, matched by shared clones.

This clonotype was seen more than once but under ten times. This chain uses TRBV24-1 with TRBJ1-2, with TRBD1 identical over 7 bases. Germline CDR1 and CDR2: KGHDR and SFDVKD. This CDR3 contains 14 residues. V was pared by 2 bases and J by 6 bases, with 5 bases of the junction left unmatched. CDR3 DNA sequence: TGTGCCACCAGTGATTCGACAGGGCTTCATGGCTACACCTTC. Translated, it gives CATSDSTGLHGYTF.

The chain joins TRBV20-1 to TRBJ1-1; TRBD1 matches at 7 bases. The germline CDR1 and CDR2 sequences are DFQATT and SNEGSKA (reference sequence). The CDR3 totals 15 residues. V lost 0 bases and J lost 5; bases outside the gene matches: 9. The DNA for the CDR3 is TGCAGTGCTAGAGATCGGAAATCAGGGGGGACTGAAGCTTTCTTT. This gives the protein CSARDRKSGGTEAFF.

Ten or more counts support this clonotype. The V call is TRBV7-6, the J call TRBJ2-5; D call uncertain. Germline values: CDR1 SGHVS, CDR2 FNYEAQ. V was pared by 3 bases and J by 2 bases, with 13 bases between. This CDR3 has 15 amino acids. This CDR3 reads CASSLSLGRQETQYF. CDR3 sequence (DNA): TGTGCCAGCAGCTTGAGTCTTGGGCGTCAAGAGACCCAGTACTTC.

This clonotype was detected a few times. The gene calls are TRBV6-1 and TRBJ2-7; TRBD1 aligns across 8 bases. V lost 6 bases and J lost 0; bases outside the gene matches: 4. Germline V gene data show CDR1 as MNHNS and CDR2 as SASEGT. There are 14 residues in the CDR3. The CDR3 coding sequence is TGTGCCAGCAGGGACAGGGAGAACTCCTACGAGCAGTACTTC. Protein product: CASRDRENSYEQYF.

This clonotype showed up just a few times. V and J are TRBV3-1 and TRBJ2-7, with D hard to call. From germline, CDR1 is LGHDT and CDR2 YNNKEL (reference sequence). The CDR3 has 14 residues. Between the trimmed V and J ends, which lost 4 bases and 3 bases, there was a span of 13 bases. The DNA of the CDR3 is TGTGCCAGCAGCCCTGGACCCACGGTCTACGAGCAGTACTTC. The encoded protein is CASSPGPTVYEQYF.

Worth noting for this clonotype: A much larger clone lies a single base off, so this may be a read error. The chain joins TRBV29-1 to TRBJ2-7, with TRBD2 matching over 7 bases. Matching the DNA end better, TRBJ2-1 makes the J call doubtful. The CDR3 sequence is 12 residues long. CDR1 and CDR2 (germline): SQVTM, ANQGSEA. The CDR3 DNA reads TGCAGCGCTGGGGACTATTCCTACGAGCAGTTCTTC. The encoded protein is CSAGDYSYEQFF.

This clonotype showed up just a few times. The chain combines TRBV10-3 with TRBJ2-5, with 9 bases identical to TRBD1. Per germline, CDR1 ENHRY and CDR2 SYGVKD. This CDR3 is 14 amino acids long. Losses at the gene ends were 6 bases for V and 4 bases for J; bases not matched to a gene: 6. The CDR3 nucleotides are TGTGCCATCAGGGCCACAGGGGGCGGAGAGACCCAGTACTTC. Its translation: CAIRATGGGETQYF.

V is TRBV29-1 and J is TRBJ2-5; D is unresolved. CDR3 length equals 13 residues. V lost 6 bases and J lost 1, with 12 bases in between. Per germline, CDR1 SQVTM and CDR2 ANQGSEA. The CDR3: CSVVSRLQETQYF. As DNA, the CDR3 is TGCAGCGTCGTTAGTAGGCTCCAAGAGACCCAGTACTTC.

The table lists this clonotype with many counts. The CDR3 DNA reads as TGTGCCAGCACCCCCCGGGCTAGCGGGGGGTTAGGTGAGCAGTTCTTC. As protein: CASTPRASGGLGEQFF. The chain recombines TRBV12-3 or TRBV12-4 with TRBJ2-1; 11 nucleotides match TRBD2. V lost 7 bases, J lost 9 bases, and 14 bases stayed unmatched. The CDR3 extends over 16 amino acids.

This clonotype was seen ten or more times. The gene calls are TRBV15 and TRBJ2-1; D not resolved. Trimming removed 1 base at V and 3 bases at J, with 1 base between. The CDR3 has 12 residues. Germline V CDR1 and CDR2: LNHNV, YYDKDF (reference sequence). The DNA for the CDR3 is TGTGCCACCAGCAGAGGCTACAATGAGCAGTTCTTC. Amino acids: CATSRGYNEQFF.

This clonotype was seen more than once but under ten times. The chain combines TRBV20-1 with TRBJ1-5; TRBD1 matches 8 bases. Germline V gene lookup returns CDR1 DFQATT and CDR2 SNEGSKA (reference sequence). The CDR3 extends over 16 amino acids. Trimming removed 0 bases from V and 1 base from J; junction bases left unmatched: 5. CDR3 region: CSARERTGWSNQPQHF. In DNA form, the CDR3 reads TGCAGTGCTAGAGAGAGGACAGGGTGGAGCAATCAGCCCCAGCATTTT.

The V and J genes are TRBV4-3 and TRBJ2-2; tentatively, D is TRBD1 (6 bases). There are 16 residues in the CDR3. V was pared by 0 bases and J by 7 bases, with 15 bases between. Germline V gene data show CDR1 as LGHNA and CDR2 as YSLEER. The CDR3 DNA sequence: TGCGCCAGCAGCCAAGATTTTGGGCAGGGGAACGGGGAGCTGTTTTTT. It translates to CASSQDFGQGNGELFF.

The chain employs TRBV5-1 and TRBJ2-3, with TRBD2 as a possible D gene (5 bases). Trimming pared 0 bases from V and 5 bases from J, leaving 22 bases between. Germline CDR1 is SGHRS and CDR2 is YFSETQ. This CDR3 spans 18 amino acids. CDR3 nucleotides: TGCGCCAGCAGCTTGGCCGGGATCGACACCACACCGGGAGATACGCAGTATTTT. Encoded protein: CASSLAGIDTTPGDTQYF. The full variable domain, in which reference TRBV5-1 and TRBJ2-3 provide the parts outside the CDR3, is KAGVTQTPRYLIKTRGQQVTLSCSPISGHRSVSWYQQTPGQGLQFLFEYFSETQRNKGNFPGRFSGRQFSNSRSEMNVSTLELGDSALYLCASSLAGIDTTPGDTQYFGPGTRLTVL.

The chain recombines TRBV19 with TRBJ2-3, with 11 bases that match TRBD1. Germline lookup yields CDR1 LNHDA and CDR2 SQIVND (reference sequence). This CDR3 spans 16 amino acids. J lost 6 bases, V lost 2 bases, and 7 bases had no gene match. DNA for the CDR3: TGTGCCAGTAGTATAAGGATCGGGACAGGGGGTGATACGCAGTATTTT. Encoded protein: CASSIRIGTGGDTQYF. Full variable domain (missing parts from reference TRBV19 and TRBJ2-3): DGGITQSPKYLFRKEGQNVTLSCEQNLNHDAMYWYRQDPGQGLRLIYYSQIVNDFQKGDIAEGYSVSREKKESFPLTVTSAQKNPTAFYLCASSIRIGTGGDTQYFGPGTRLTVL.

In this sample, this clonotype turned up a few times. The V call is TRBV9, the J call TRBJ1-2, with D unresolved. Trimming pared 0 bases from V and 0 bases from J, leaving 6 bases between. The CDR3 contains 14 residues. Germline-derived CDR1 and CDR2 are SGDLS and YYNGEE. CDR3 residues: CASSVEGTNYGYTF. CDR3 nucleotide sequence: TGTGCCAGCAGCGTAGAAGGCACTAACTATGGCTACACCTTC.

This chain joins TRBV7-9 and TRBJ2-7; D is unresolved. Germline V CDR1 and CDR2: SEHNR, FQNEAQ (reference sequence). The germline V and J ends were trimmed by 5 bases and 6 bases, with 11 bases remaining between them. The CDR3 covers 12 residues. The CDR3 DNA reads TGTGCCAGCAGCCTTCTTAGTCCCGAGCAGTACTTC. This sequence encodes CASSLLSPEQYF.

V is TRBV5-1 and J is TRBJ2-3; 8 bases map to TRBD2. The CDR3 is made up of 14 amino acids. Germline V gene lookup returns CDR1 SGHRS and CDR2 YFSETQ. The junction had 4 bases not matched to a gene; V was cut back by 5 bases and J by 2 bases. The DNA for the CDR3 is TGCGCCAGCAGTGCCGGGAGGGACACAGATACGCAGTATTTT. This gives the protein CASSAGRDTDTQYF.

The chain has TRBV6-5 and TRBJ1-2; no firm D call. Germline loops: CDR1 MNHEY, CDR2 SVGAGI. The CDR3 totals 11 residues. V gave up 2 bases and J gave up 8 bases, with 6 bases separating them. CDR3 bases: TGTGCCAGCAGTTACGGGGTAGGCTACACCTTC. Its translation: CASSYGVGYTF.

The chain carries TRBV21-1 and TRBJ2-1; whether TRBD1, the table's D call, matches the DNA was not checked. TRBV21-1 has pseudogene status. This CDR3 contains 15 residues. For the CDR3, the DNA is TGTGCCAGCAGCAAAGTTCCGGGAATTCACAATGAGCAGTTCTTC. Its protein is CASSKVPGIHNEQFF.

This clonotype was detected a few times. V and J are TRBV4-2 and TRBJ2-1; 7 bases are shared with TRBD1. CDR1 and CDR2 (germline): LGHNA, YNFKEQ. V trimming: 3 bases; J trimming: 3 bases; junction bases outside the gene matches: 5. CDR3 length: 15 residues. The CDR3 nucleotides are TGTGCCAGCAGCCAGGGACAGACCTACTACAATGAGCAGTTCTTC. Its translation: CASSQGQTYYNEQFF.

In nucleotides, the CDR3 is TGTGCCAGCAGCTTGCAGGTAGATGGTGAGCAGTTCTTC. This sequence encodes CASSLQVDGEQFF. The chain recombines TRBV5-4 with TRBJ2-1; no definite D call. The CDR3 contains 13 residues. Trimming cost V 1 base and J 9 bases, with 11 bases left between them. The germline V gene encodes CDR1 SGHNT and CDR2 YYREEE (reference sequence).

This sequence joins TRBV29-1 and TRBJ1-4, with 10 positions matching TRBD1. Germline V gene lookup returns CDR1 SQVTM and CDR2 ANQGSEA. CDR3 length: 13 residues. Trimming cost V 7 bases and J 3 bases; bases outside gene matches: 2. This CDR3 reads CSGGTGANEKLFF. In DNA form, the CDR3 reads TGCAGCGGGGGGACAGGGGCTAATGAAAAACTGTTTTTT.